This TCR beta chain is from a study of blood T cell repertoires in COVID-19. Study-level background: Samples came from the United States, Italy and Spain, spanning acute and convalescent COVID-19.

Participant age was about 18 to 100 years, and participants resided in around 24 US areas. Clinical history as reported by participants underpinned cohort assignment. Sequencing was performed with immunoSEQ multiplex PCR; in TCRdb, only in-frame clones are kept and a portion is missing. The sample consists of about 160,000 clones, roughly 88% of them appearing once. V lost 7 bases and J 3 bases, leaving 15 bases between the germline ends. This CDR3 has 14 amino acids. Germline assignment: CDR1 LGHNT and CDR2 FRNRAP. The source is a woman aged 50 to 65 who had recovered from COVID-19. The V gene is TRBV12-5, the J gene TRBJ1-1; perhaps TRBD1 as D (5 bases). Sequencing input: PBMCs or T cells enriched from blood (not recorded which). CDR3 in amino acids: CASVLQGRHTEAFF. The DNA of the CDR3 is TGTGCTAGTGTTCTCCAGGGCCGACACACTGAAGCTTTCTTT.